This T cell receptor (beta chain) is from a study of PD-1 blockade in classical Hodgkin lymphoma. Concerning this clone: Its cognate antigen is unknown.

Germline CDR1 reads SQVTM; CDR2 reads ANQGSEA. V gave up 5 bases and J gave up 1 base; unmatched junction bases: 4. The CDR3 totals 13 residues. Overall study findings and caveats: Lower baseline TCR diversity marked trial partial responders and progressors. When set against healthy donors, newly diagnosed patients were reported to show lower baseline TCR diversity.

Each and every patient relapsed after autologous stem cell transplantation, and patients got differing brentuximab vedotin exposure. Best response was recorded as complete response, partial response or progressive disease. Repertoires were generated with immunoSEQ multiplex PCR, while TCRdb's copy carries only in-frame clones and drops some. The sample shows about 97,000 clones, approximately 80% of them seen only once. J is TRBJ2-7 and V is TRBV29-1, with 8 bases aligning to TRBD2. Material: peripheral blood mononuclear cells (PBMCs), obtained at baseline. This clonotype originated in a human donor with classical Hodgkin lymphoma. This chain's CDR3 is CSVRPGGSYEQYF. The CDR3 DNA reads TGCAGCGTTCGACCGGGGGGGTCCTACGAGCAGTACTTC.